This TCR beta chain was captured by sequencing in a study of cytomegalovirus exposure and HLA in healthy donors. Findings and caveats of the study: According to an earlier analysis, most TCR beta V segments yielded productive rearrangements about 87% or about 30% of the time.

PCR amplification relied on 60 Vbeta primers (plus 13 Jbeta primers). Measured with immunoSEQ multiplex PCR; TCRdb has only the in-frame clones, and not every one. The sample holds 11,000 to 15,000 clones, around 58% seen once. Germline loops: CDR1 LGHNA, CDR2 YSLEER. This CDR3 contains 15 residues. Trimming took 0 bases from V and 3 from J, leaving 11 bases between them. A note on this clone: As yet, its antigen is unknown.

The origin of this receptor is a woman in her fifties or sixties in good health and CMV-seropositive. The V and J genes are TRBV4-3 and TRBJ1-1, with unresolved D. Sequenced material: PBMCs. CDR3 DNA sequence: TGCGCCAGCAGCCAAGATTGGCAGGTGCACACTGAAGCTTTCTTT. Residues: CASSQDWQVHTEAFF.